Sequencing of this T cell receptor (beta chain) was carried out in a study of vaccination and CD4 T cells after COVID-19. Overall study: Taking of post-vaccine samples occurred a median around 67 days after dose two (range 14 to 241).

Treatment denoted: approximately nine-day PBMC culture with coronavirus spike peptide pools or control peptides (ViraFEST assay). ViraFEST used peptide pools to expand antigen-specific T cells before TCR sequencing. Positive PCR dates covered March to December 2020, before US Alpha, Beta and Delta variants. Sequence data for DNA of cultured CD4+ T cells were generated by the Oncomine TCR Beta short-read assay. TCRdb re-analysed the PCR reads in MiXCR, keeping a single row per CDR3 protein. The sample holds about 10,000 distinct CDR3 sequences, 59% seen once. Germline V gives CDR1 DFQATT, CDR2 SNEGSKA (reference sequence). The CDR3 sequence is 17 residues long. Trimming took 1 base from V and 7 from J, leaving 26 bases between them. As concerns this clonotype: Its cognate antigen is unknown.

What was sequenced was CD4+ T cells from blood, cultured in vitro. The TCR was taken from a human donor who had recovered from COVID-19. This chain connects TRBV20-1 to TRBJ2-7, with D perhaps TRBD1 or TRBD2 (7 bases each). In DNA form, the CDR3 reads TGCAGTGCTAGAGTATTCCCCCAGGACAGGATGGGGGGGGAGCAGTACTTC. Amino acids: CSARVFPQDRMGGEQYF.